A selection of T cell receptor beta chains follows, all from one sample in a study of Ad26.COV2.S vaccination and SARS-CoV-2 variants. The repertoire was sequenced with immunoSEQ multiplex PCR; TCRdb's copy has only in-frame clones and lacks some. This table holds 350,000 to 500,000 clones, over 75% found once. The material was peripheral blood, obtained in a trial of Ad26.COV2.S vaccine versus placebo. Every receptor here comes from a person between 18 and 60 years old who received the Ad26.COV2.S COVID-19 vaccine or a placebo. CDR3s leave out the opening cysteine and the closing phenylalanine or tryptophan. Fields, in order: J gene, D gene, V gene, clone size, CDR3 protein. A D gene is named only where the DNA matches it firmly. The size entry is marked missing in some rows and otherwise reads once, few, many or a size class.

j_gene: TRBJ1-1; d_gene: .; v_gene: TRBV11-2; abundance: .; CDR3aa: ASSTSGVYAF
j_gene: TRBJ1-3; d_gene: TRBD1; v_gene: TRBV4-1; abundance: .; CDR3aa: ASSQIGQGLGNTIY
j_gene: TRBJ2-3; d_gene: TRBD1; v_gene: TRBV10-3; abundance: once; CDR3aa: ASRQGSGLDTQY
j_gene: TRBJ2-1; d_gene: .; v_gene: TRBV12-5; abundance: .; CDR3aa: ASGLSGEAQSDEQF
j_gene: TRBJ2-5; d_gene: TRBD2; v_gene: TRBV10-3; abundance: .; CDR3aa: AISESTSGSPETQY
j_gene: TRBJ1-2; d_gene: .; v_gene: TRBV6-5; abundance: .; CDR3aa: ASENTIYT
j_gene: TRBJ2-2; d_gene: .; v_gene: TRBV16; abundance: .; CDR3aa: ASSPTGELF
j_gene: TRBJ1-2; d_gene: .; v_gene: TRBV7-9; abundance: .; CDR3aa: ASSLGARVGYGYT
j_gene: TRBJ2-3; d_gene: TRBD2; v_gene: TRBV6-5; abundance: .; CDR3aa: ASSYLTSGGADTQY
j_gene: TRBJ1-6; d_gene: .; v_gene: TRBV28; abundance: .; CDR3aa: ASSPPGPRGSPLH
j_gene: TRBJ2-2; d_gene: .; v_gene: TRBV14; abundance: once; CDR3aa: ASSQDPGTTGELF
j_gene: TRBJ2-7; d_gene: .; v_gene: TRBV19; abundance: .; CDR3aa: ASSPDRRNEQY
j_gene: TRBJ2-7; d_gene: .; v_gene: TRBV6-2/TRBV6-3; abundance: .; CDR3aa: ASSYSPEQY
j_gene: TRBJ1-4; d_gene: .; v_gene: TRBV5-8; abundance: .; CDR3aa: ASSLGTSLNEKLF
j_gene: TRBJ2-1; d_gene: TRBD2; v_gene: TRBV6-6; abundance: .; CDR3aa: ASSYEGLAAYNEQF
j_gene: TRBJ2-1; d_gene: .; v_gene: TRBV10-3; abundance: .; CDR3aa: AIKADYNEQF
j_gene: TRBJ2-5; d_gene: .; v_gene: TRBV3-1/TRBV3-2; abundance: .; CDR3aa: ASRRQETQY
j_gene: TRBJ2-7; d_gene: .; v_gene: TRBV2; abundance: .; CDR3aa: ASSEGLSRGSYEQY
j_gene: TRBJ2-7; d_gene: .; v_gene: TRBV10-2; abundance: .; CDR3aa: ASSVRAGLAYEQY
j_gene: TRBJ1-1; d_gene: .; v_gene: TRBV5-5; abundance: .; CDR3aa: ASSIGTGNTEAF
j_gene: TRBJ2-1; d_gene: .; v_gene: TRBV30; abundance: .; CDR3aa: AWKQSYNEQF
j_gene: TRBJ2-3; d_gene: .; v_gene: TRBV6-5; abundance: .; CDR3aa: ASEMADTQY
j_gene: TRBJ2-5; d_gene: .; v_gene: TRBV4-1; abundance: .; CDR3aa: ASSQGGLETQY
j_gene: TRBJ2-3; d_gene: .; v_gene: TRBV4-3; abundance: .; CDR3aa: ASSQGQARYRTDTQY
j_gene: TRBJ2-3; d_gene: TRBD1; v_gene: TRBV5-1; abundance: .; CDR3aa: ASSLAGQDTDTQY
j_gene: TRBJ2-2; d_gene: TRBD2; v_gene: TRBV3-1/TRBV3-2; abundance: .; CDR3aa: ASSRSGGARTGELF
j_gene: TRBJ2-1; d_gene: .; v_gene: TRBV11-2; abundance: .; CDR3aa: ASSLPAIYNEQF
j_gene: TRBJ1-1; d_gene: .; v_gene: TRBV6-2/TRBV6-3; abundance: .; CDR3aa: ASGYQGTLPHTEAF
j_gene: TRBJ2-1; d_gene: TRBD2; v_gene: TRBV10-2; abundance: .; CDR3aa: ASSGGAEHEQF
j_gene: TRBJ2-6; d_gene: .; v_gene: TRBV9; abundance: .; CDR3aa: ASSPGGANVLT
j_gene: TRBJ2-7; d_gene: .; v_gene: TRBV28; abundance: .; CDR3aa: ASRGNRGVSYEQY
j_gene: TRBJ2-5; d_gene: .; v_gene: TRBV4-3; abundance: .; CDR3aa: ASSRGQETQY
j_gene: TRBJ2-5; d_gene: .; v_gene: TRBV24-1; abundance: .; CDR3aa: ATSDLQQQETQY
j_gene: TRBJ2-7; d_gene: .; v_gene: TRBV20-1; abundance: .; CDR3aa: SASPGPSSYEQY
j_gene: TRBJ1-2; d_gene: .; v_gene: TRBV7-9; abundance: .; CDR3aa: ASSLADRYYGYT
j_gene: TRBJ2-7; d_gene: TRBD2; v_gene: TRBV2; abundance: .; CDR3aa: ASIQAGGQDQY
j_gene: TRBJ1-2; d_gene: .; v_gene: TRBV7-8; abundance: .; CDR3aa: ASSLDKGANYGYT
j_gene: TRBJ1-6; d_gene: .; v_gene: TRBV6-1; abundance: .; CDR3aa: ASSEFGNSDSPLH
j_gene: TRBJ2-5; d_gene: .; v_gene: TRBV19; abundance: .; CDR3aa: ASSIGVSGTSQETQY
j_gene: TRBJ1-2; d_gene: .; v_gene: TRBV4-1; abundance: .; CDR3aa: ASSQEIATNYGYT
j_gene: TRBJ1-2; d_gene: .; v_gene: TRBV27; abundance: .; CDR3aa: ASSPGTASDYGYT
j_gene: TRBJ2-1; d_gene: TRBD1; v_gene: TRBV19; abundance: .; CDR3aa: ASSTITGGLYNEQF
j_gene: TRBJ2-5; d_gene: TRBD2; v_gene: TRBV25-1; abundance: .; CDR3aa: ASSATSGGAQY
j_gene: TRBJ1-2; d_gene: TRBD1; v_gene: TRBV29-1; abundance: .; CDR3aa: SVQGALGYT
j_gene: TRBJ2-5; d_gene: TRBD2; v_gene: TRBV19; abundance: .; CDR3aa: ASSIRGLAGGPGETQY
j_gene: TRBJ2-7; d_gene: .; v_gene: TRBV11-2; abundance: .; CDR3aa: ASSLAPDRYYEQY
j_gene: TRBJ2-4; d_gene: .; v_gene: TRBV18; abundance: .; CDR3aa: ASSPPGWRDKNIQY
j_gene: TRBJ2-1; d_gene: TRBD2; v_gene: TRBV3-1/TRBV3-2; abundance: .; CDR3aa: ASGTSGQQEQF
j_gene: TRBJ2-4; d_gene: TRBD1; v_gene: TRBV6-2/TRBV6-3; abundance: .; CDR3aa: ASSVYPRAKQGKMHIQY
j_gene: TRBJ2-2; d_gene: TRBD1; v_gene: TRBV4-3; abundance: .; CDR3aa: ASSQRTGAGELF
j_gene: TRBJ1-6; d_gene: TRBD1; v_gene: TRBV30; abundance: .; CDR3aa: AWSVTGTGGFYSYNSPLH
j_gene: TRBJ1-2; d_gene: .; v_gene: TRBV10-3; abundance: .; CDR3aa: AISEHRDSIGVNYGYT
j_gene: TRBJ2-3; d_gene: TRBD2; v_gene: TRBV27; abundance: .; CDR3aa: ASSLSYRGLAGFTDTQY
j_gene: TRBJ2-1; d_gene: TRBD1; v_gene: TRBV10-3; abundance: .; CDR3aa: AISPRQGSDNEQF
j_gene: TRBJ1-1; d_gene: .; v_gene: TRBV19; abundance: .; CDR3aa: ASSTSGTGRTEAF